This entry describes one TCR beta chain. The sample is drawn from a study of cytomegalovirus exposure and HLA in healthy donors. Clones were sequenced by immunoSEQ multiplex PCR, and TCRdb holds only the in-frame ones, with some missing. The table lists fewer than 55,000 clones, roughly 92% of them singletons. The V gene's germline CDR1 is MDHEN and CDR2 SYDVKM. V lost 5 bases, J lost 2 bases, and 16 bases lay in between. The CDR3 is 15 residues long. V is TRBV28 and J is TRBJ2-7; TRBD1 might be the D (6 bases). This sequence originates from a man aged 18 to 35 in good health and CMV-seronegative. The sequenced sample consisted of PBMCs. The CDR3 bases are TGTGCCAGCAGTCCCTCAGGGGTCAGCACCTACGAGCAGTACTTC. It codes for CASSPSGVSTYEQYF.